This TCR beta chain comes out of a study of cytomegalovirus exposure and HLA in healthy donors. Whole-study context: The Caucasian-associated ancestry cluster contained 81% of the roughly 400 genotyped donors.

Concerning this clone: Its antigen is not known.

This CDR3 has 16 amino acids. CDR1 MNHNS and CDR2 SASEGT come from the germline V gene. Trimming took 0 bases from V and 10 from J; bases not matched to a gene: 7. The PCR had 60 Vbeta and 13 Jbeta primers. The method was immunoSEQ multiplex PCR; TCRdb's version includes in-frame clones alone and lacks a portion of them. The sample records approximately 110,000 clones, approximately 80% being singletons. Findings and caveats of the study: After further analysis at a later stage, 17,000 or so TCR beta sequences were associated with HLA alleles at 0.05 false discovery rate. A later analysis linked a missense DCLRE1C variant to TCR beta V- and J-gene trimming. A few CMV-associated chains proved CMV antigen-specific in vitro.

The sequence came from a man aged 35-49 years in good health and CMV-seronegative. The chain combines TRBV6-1 with TRBJ1-6; TRBD1 agrees at 9 bases. The sequencing input was PBMCs. The CDR3 DNA is TGTGCCAGCAGTGAAGCCCCGGACAGGGGTAGATCACCCCTCCACTTT. This gives the protein CASSEAPDRGRSPLHF.